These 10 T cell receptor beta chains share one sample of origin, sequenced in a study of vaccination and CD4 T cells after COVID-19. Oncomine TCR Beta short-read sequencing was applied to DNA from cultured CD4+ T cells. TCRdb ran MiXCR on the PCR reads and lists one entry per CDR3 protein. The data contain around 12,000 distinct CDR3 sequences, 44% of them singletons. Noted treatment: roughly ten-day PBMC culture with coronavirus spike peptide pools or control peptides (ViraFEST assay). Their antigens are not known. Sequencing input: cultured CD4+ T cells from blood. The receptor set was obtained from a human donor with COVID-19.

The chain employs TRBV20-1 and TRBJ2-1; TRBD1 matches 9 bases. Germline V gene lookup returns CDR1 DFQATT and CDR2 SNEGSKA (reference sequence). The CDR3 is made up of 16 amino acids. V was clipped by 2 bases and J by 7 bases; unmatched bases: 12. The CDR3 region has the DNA TGCAGTGCTAGACCTAACCTGGGACAGGGTAGGAATGAGCAGTTCTTC. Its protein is CSARPNLGQGRNEQFF.

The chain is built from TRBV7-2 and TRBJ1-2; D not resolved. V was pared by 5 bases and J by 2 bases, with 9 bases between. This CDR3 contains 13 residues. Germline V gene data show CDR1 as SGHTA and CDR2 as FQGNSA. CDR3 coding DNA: TGTGCCAGCAGCCCAGACACAAACTATGGCTACACCTTC. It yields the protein CASSPDTNYGYTF.

The CDR3 coding sequence is TGTGCCAGCAGTTCGACAATAAACCATTACAATGAGCAGTTCTTC. Translation gives CASSSTINHYNEQFF. The gene calls are TRBV6-5 and TRBJ2-1; D ambiguous. V was pared by 4 bases and J by 4 bases, with 14 bases between. The CDR3 totals 15 residues. CDR1 and CDR2 (germline): MNHEY, SVGAGI.

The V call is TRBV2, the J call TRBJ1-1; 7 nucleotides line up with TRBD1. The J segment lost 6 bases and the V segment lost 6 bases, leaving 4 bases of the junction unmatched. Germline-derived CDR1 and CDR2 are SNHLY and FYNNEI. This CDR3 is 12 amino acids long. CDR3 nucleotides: TGTGCCAGCAGCAAAGACAGGGCTGAAGCTTTCTTT. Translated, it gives CASSKDRAEAFF.

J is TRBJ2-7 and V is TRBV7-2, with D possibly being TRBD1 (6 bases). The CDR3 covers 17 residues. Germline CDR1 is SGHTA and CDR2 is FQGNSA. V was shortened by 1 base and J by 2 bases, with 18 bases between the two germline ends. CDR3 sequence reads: CASSLGVGTTKTYEQYF. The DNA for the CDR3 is TGTGCCAGCAGCTTAGGAGTTGGGACAACTAAAACCTACGAGCAGTACTTC.

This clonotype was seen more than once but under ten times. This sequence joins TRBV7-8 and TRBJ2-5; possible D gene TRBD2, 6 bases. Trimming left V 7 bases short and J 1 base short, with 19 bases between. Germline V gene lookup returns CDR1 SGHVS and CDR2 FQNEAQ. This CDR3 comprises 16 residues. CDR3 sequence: CASTHRVGAGQETQYF. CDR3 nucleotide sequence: TGTGCCAGCACCCATCGAGTAGGAGCGGGCCAAGAGACCCAGTACTTC.

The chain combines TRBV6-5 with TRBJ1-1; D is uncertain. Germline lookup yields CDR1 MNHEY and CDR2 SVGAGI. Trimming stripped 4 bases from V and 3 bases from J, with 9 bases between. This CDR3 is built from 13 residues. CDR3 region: CASSWAEDTEAFF. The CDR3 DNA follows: TGTGCCAGCAGTTGGGCGGAAGACACTGAAGCTTTCTTT.

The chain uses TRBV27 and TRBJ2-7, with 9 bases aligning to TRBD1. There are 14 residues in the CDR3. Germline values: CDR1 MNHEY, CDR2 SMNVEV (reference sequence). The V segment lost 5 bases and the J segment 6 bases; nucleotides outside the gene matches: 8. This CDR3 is CASSPGTGSTEQYF. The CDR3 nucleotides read TGTGCCAGCAGTCCCGGGACAGGGTCCACCGAGCAGTACTTC.

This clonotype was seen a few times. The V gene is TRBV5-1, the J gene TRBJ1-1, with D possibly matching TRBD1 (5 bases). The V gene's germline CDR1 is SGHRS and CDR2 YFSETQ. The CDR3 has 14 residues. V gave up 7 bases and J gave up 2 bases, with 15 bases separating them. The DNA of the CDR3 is TGCGCCAGCGGGGGGATCTCGAGTAACACTGAAGCTTTCTTT. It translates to CASGGISSNTEAFF.

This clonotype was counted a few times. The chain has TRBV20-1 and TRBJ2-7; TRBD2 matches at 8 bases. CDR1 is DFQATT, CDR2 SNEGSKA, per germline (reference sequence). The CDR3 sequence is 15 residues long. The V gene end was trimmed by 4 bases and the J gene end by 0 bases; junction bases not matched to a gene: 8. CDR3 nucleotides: TGCAGTGCTATTCTTACGGGGGGGAGCTCCTACGAGCAGTACTTC. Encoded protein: CSAILTGGSSYEQYF.